Presented here are 25 T cell receptor beta chains from one specimen sequenced in a study of T cell responses to AZD1222 COVID-19 vaccine. Sequencing was performed with immunoSEQ multiplex PCR; in TCRdb, only in-frame clones are kept and a portion is missing. The sample records 150,000 to 200,000 clones, roughly nine tenths being singletons. The sample consisted of peripheral blood, taken 28 days after the second AZD1222 dose. These receptors came from an adult who received the AZD1222 COVID-19 vaccine.

This chain uses TRBV12-3 or TRBV12-4 with TRBJ2-4, with no clear D. With 6 bases removed from V and 7 bases from J, the gap between germline ends came to 13 bases. There are 13 residues in the CDR3. CDR3: CASSLTIGNIQYF. The CDR3 DNA is TGTGCCAGCAGCCTCACAATTGGGAACATTCAGTACTTC.

The V and J genes are TRBV18 and TRBJ2-1; TRBD2 agrees at 10 bases. The J segment lost 4 bases and the V segment lost 3 bases, leaving 0 bases of the junction unmatched. The germline gives CDR1 KGHSH, CDR2 LQKENI. CDR3 size: 14 residues. In DNA, the CDR3 is TGTGCCAGCTCACCTAGCGGGGGGTACAATGAGCAGTTCTTC. Its translation is CASSPSGGYNEQFF.

This clone was detected a few times. V and J are TRBV28 and TRBJ1-3; the D is unclear. The CDR3 runs 15 residues. The ends were cut back, 2 bases at V and 4 bases at J, with 12 bases in the middle. Germline V lookup: CDR1 MDHEN, CDR2 SYDVKM. The CDR3 DNA is TGTGCCAGCAGTTTACGACTCACTAGCGGAAACACCATATATTTT. Its translation: CASSLRLTSGNTIYF.

This clone was found a few times. This chain links TRBV19 with TRBJ1-5, with D unclear. The V and J ends lost 4 bases and 1 base respectively, with 8 bases between them. The CDR3 is 14 residues long. Germline V gives CDR1 LNHDA, CDR2 SQIVND (reference sequence). This chain's CDR3 is CASSNLGSNQPQHF. The CDR3 region has the DNA TGTGCCAGTAGTAACCTCGGAAGCAATCAGCCCCAGCATTTT.

The rearrangement uses TRBV19 and TRBJ2-7; D may match TRBD1 or TRBD2 (5 bases each). Germline V lookup: CDR1 LNHDA, CDR2 SQIVND (reference sequence). CDR3 length: 12 amino acids. V was pared by 9 bases and J by 7 bases, with 16 bases between. The CDR3 sequence: CASRKFEGEQYF. The CDR3 coding sequence is TGTGCCAGCCGTAAATTCGAGGGGGAGCAGTACTTC.

The V call is TRBV2, the J call TRBJ1-1; no definite D call. The CDR3 runs to 15 residues. Germline lookup yields CDR1 SNHLY and CDR2 FYNNEI. V lost 6 bases, J lost 6 bases, and 20 bases lay in between. The DNA of the CDR3 is TGTGCCAGCAGGCCTTGGGCCGTCAAGGGCCCTGAAGCTTTCTTT. It codes for CASRPWAVKGPEAFF.

The chain couples TRBV11-2 to TRBJ1-6, with 7 bases that match TRBD1. There are 15 residues in the CDR3. Germline CDR1 SGHAT, CDR2 FQNNGV. Trimming cost V 6 bases and J 6 bases; bases outside gene matches: 8. DNA for the CDR3: TGTGCCAGCAGAGACCAGACAGGGCTTAATTCACCCCTCCACTTT. Protein product: CASRDQTGLNSPLHF.

The J gene is TRBJ2-4, the V gene TRBV5-1, with D possibly TRBD1 on 6 matching bases. Deletions cut 2 bases from V and 8 bases from J, with 17 bases between. This CDR3 region has 15 residues. Germline values: CDR1 SGHRS, CDR2 YFSETQ. This CDR3 is CASSFGGSPLDIQYF. For the CDR3, the DNA is TGCGCCAGCAGCTTTGGGGGCTCCCCGCTAGACATTCAGTACTTC.

The V call is TRBV18, the J call TRBJ1-2; D remains unclear. The V end was cut by 1 base, the J end by 6 bases, with 9 bases between. CDR3 length equals 13 residues. Looked up from germline, CDR1 is KGHSH and CDR2 is LQKENI. The CDR3 is CASSPQTSNGYTF. The CDR3 DNA reads TGTGCCAGCTCACCACAGACTTCCAATGGCTACACCTTC.

Comment on this clone: The junction departs from the called germline gene at one end, perhaps through a read error. V usage is TRBV7-7 and J usage is TRBJ2-3; TRBD2 is a possible D gene (6 bases). This CDR3 contains 14 residues. Germline assignment: CDR1 SSHAT and CDR2 FNYEAQ (reference sequence). The CDR3, as DNA: TGTGCTAGCAGCGCTGCGGGACCTTGGGATACGCAGTATTTT. Translating gives CASSAAGPWDTQYF.

The CDR3 reads CASNVGGTGTYEQYF. The CDR3 DNA reads as TGTGCCAGCAACGTCGGCGGGACAGGCACCTACGAGCAGTACTTC. The V and J genes are TRBV6-5 and TRBJ2-7; the match to TRBD1 covers 8 bases. The ends lost 7 bases at V and 2 bases at J; junction bases unmatched: 10. Germline CDR1 reads MNHEY; CDR2 reads SVGAGI. The CDR3 contains 15 residues.

This clone was counted a single time. The rearrangement joins TRBV7-3 to TRBJ2-6; D is unresolved. V lost 5 bases to trimming and J lost 0 bases, with 14 bases between them. The germline V gene has CDR1 SGHTA and CDR2 FQGTGA. The CDR3 spans 17 residues. The CDR3 protein is CASSPPGHLSGANVLTF. The CDR3 DNA reads as TGTGCCAGCAGCCCCCCCGGGCACCTCTCTGGGGCCAACGTCCTGACTTTC.

Only a few counts were recorded for this clone. This chain links TRBV5-5 with TRBJ2-7; 11 bases line up with TRBD2. CDR1 is SGHKS, CDR2 YYEKEE, per germline (reference sequence). J lost 5 bases, V lost 3 bases, and 10 bases had no gene match. The CDR3 loop spans 16 amino acids. The CDR3 loop is CASSSGSSGGLHEQYF. The DNA of the CDR3 is TGTGCCAGCAGCTCCGGATCTAGCGGGGGGTTGCACGAGCAGTACTTC. Looking up the rest from reference TRBV5-5 and TRBJ2-7 gives the full variable domain: DAGVTQSPTHLIKTRGQQVTLRCSPISGHKSVSWYQQVLGQGPQFIFQYYEKEERGRGNFPDRFSARQFPNYSSELNVNALLLGDSALYLCASSSGSSGGLHEQYFGPGTRLTVT.

The chain combines TRBV12-3 or TRBV12-4 with TRBJ2-7; no firm D call. The CDR3 sequence is 11 residues long. Trimming removed 7 bases at V and 5 bases at J, with 9 bases between. The CDR3 loop is CASMIYHEQYF. Written as DNA, the CDR3 is TGTGCCAGCATGATATACCACGAGCAGTACTTC.

V and J are TRBV19 and TRBJ2-1; TRBD2 might be the D (5 bases). The V gene's germline CDR1 is LNHDA and CDR2 SQIVND (reference sequence). V lost 5 bases and J 7 bases, leaving 15 bases between the germline ends. The CDR3 spans 14 residues. CDR3 nucleotides: TGTGCCAGTAGTCGGGGTCCCTGGGGAAATGAGCAGTTCTTC. This gives the protein CASSRGPWGNEQFF.

The rearrangement joins TRBV9 to TRBJ2-7, with D maybe TRBD1 (5 bases). The germline V and J ends were trimmed by 1 base and 2 bases, with 10 bases remaining between them. The CDR3 contains 14 residues. Germline assignment: CDR1 SGDLS and CDR2 YYNGEE. The CDR3 DNA is TGTGCCAGCAGCGTATCCCAGGGAACCTACGAGCAGTACTTC. It encodes CASSVSQGTYEQYF.

The chain couples TRBV6-5 to TRBJ2-7, with 8 bases aligning to TRBD2. Germline V CDR1 and CDR2: MNHEY, SVGAGI. The CDR3 contains 14 residues. The V and J ends lost 8 bases and 1 base, in that order; junction bases with no gene match: 7. The CDR3 protein is CASRPGGGSYEQYF. The CDR3 DNA sequence: TGTGCCAGCCGACCCGGGGGGGGTTCCTACGAGCAGTACTTC.

The chain combines TRBV18 with TRBJ1-2; perhaps TRBD1 as D (6 bases). V dropped 3 bases and J dropped 2 bases, with 16 bases sitting between them. Germline V gene lookup returns CDR1 KGHSH and CDR2 LQKENI. The CDR3 sequence is 16 residues long. In DNA form, the CDR3 reads TGTGCCAGCTCACCCGCCCTAGACAGGAGGAACTATGGCTACACCTTC. Its translation is CASSPALDRRNYGYTF.

V gene TRBV6-5 combines with J gene TRBJ1-3; weak D call: TRBD1 (5 bases). The V end lost 8 bases, the J end lost 0 bases, and 14 bases lay between the germline ends. The CDR3 is 15 residues long. Germline V CDR1 and CDR2: MNHEY, SVGAGI. CDR3: CASRHGGFSGNTIYF. The CDR3 nucleotides read TGTGCCAGCCGCCACGGGGGATTCTCTGGAAACACCATATATTTT.

A single count supports this clone. The J gene is TRBJ1-4, the V gene TRBV7-2; 8 nucleotides agree with TRBD1. Germline trimming cut 2 bases from V and 8 bases from J; bases unmatched to any gene: 7. Germline V gene data show CDR1 as SGHTA and CDR2 as FQGNSA. CDR3 length equals 15 residues. The CDR3 nucleotides are TGTGCCAGCAGCTTACACGGGACAGGAGACGAAAAACTGTTTTTT. Its protein product is CASSLHGTGDEKLFF.

This rearrangement joins TRBV14 to TRBJ2-3; D unresolved. CDR1 is SGHDN, CDR2 FVKESK, per germline. This CDR3 is 14 amino acids long. V was pared by 1 base and J by 4 bases, with 9 bases between. The chain's CDR3 is CASSQVWIADTQYF. The CDR3 DNA reads as TGTGCCAGCAGCCAAGTATGGATCGCAGATACGCAGTATTTT.

The rearrangement links TRBV5-1 to TRBJ1-6; 8 bases map to TRBD1. With V trimmed by 1 base and J by 7 bases, 1 base remained unmatched. Germline CDR1 and CDR2: SGHRS and YFSETQ. This CDR3 comprises 14 residues. Here the CDR3 reads CASSLTGGNSPLHF. CDR3 bases: TGCGCCAGCAGCTTGACAGGGGGGAATTCACCCCTCCACTTT.

The chain carries TRBV2 and TRBJ1-5; no clear D. Trimming removed 5 bases from V and 9 bases from J, with 17 bases in between. The CDR3 loop spans 14 amino acids. CDR1 is SNHLY, CDR2 FYNNEI, per germline. CDR3 region: CASSLEGGPGPQHF. CDR3 bases: TGTGCCAGCAGTTTGGAGGGTGGTCCAGGGCCCCAGCATTTT. Filled out from reference TRBV2 and TRBJ1-5, the complete variable domain reads EPEVTQTPSHQVTQMGQEVILRCVPISNHLYFYWYRQILGQKVEFLVSFYNNEISEKSEIFDDQFSVERPDGSNFTLKIRSTKLEDSAMYFCASSLEGGPGPQHFGDGTRLSIL.

The chain uses TRBV10-3 and TRBJ1-1; TRBD1 agrees at 8 bases. V trimming: 0 bases; J trimming: 2 bases; junction bases outside the gene matches: 5. Germline CDR1 ENHRY, CDR2 SYGVKD. The CDR3 covers 16 residues. In DNA, the CDR3 is TGTGCCATCAGTGAGTCATTAGGGACAGGTAACACTGAAGCTTTCTTT. Amino acids: CAISESLGTGNTEAFF.

This clone has just one count. J is TRBJ1-2 and V is TRBV7-9; D ambiguous. CDR1 is SEHNR and CDR2 is FQNEAQ in the germline V gene (reference sequence). The ends were cut back, 0 bases at V and 4 bases at J, with 9 bases in the middle. This CDR3 spans 14 amino acids. CDR3 amino acids: CASSLAPSTYGYTF. As DNA, the CDR3 is TGTGCCAGCAGCTTAGCCCCCTCCACCTATGGCTACACCTTC.